Below are 28 T cell receptor beta chains sequenced from a single sample in a study of PD-1 blockade in classical Hodgkin lymphoma. Profiled with immunoSEQ multiplex PCR; TCRdb holds only in-frame clones, not every one. This table holds approximately 150,000 clones, about 78% found once. Each of the patients experienced relapse following autologous stem cell transplantation, and their brentuximab vedotin exposure differed. Material: peripheral blood mononuclear cells (PBMCs), obtained before the second cycle of nivolumab. Every receptor here comes from a human donor with classical Hodgkin lymphoma.

The genes are TRBV7-3 and TRBJ2-1, with 9 nucleotides matching TRBD2. V lost 1 base, J lost 9 bases, and 10 bases stayed unmatched. The germline gives CDR1 SGHTA, CDR2 FQGTGA. The CDR3 totals 16 residues. CDR3 coding DNA: TGTGCCAGCAGCTTAAGGGCGGGAGGGCCGTTGAGTGAGCAGTTCTTC. It is translated as CASSLRAGGPLSEQFF. The full variable domain, its missing parts supplied by reference TRBV7-3 and TRBJ2-1, is GAGVSQTPSNKVTEKGKYVELRCDPISGHTALYWYRQSLGQGPEFLIYFQGTGAADDSGLPNDRFFAVRPEGSVSTLKIQRTERGDSAVYLCASSLRAGGPLSEQFFGPGTRLTVL.

V usage is TRBV28 and J usage is TRBJ1-1, with TRBD1 as a possible D gene (5 bases). The CDR3 runs to 14 residues. Trimming removed 10 bases from V and 1 base from J, with 16 bases in between. Germline V gene lookup returns CDR1 MDHEN and CDR2 SYDVKM. CDR3 sequence: CAILTWGGNTEAFF. The CDR3 coding sequence is TGTGCCATCTTAACCTGGGGCGGGAACACTGAAGCTTTCTTT.

This clone has only one observation. As DNA, the CDR3 is TGTGCCAGCAGTCCTCGGACAGCTAACACTGAAGCTTTCTTT. Amino acids: CASSPRTANTEAFF. V is TRBV6-6 and J is TRBJ1-1, with a tentative D call TRBD1 (6 bases). The CDR3 runs to 14 residues. Germline V gene lookup returns CDR1 MNHNY and CDR2 SVGAGI (reference sequence). With 5 bases removed from V and 2 bases from J, the gap between germline ends came to 12 bases.

Only a few counts were recorded for this clone. V usage is TRBV2 and J usage is TRBJ1-2; TRBD1 agrees at 9 bases. The V gene's germline CDR1 is SNHLY and CDR2 FYNNEI. V dropped 8 bases and J dropped 0; count of bases not matched to a gene: 4. The CDR3 consists of 14 residues. CDR3 coding DNA: TGTGCCAGCCAACGACAGGGGGCTAACTATGGCTACACCTTC. This translates into CASQRQGANYGYTF.

The genes are TRBV9 and TRBJ2-6; no firm D call. The CDR3 spans 15 residues. Trimming cost V 0 bases and J 2 bases, with 6 bases left between them. CDR1 and CDR2 from the germline V gene are SGDLS and YYNGEE. The CDR3: CASSVVTAGANVLTF. DNA of the CDR3: TGTGCCAGCAGCGTAGTGACCGCTGGGGCCAACGTCCTGACTTTC.

CDR3 DNA: TGTGCCAGCAGTGATTACGTGGGCCCGGACATTCAGTACTTC. Translation: CASSDYVGPDIQYF. The chain links TRBV25-1 to TRBJ2-4; the D is unclear. V gave up 3 bases and J gave up 8 bases, with 14 bases separating them. The CDR3 is made up of 14 amino acids. CDR1 and CDR2 from the germline V gene are MGHDK and SYGVNS.

The V call is TRBV5-4, the J call TRBJ2-5; 10 bases are a match to TRBD2. Germline CDR1 reads SGHNT; CDR2 reads YYREEE (reference sequence). The CDR3 consists of 13 residues. Losses at the gene ends were 2 bases for V and 6 bases for J; bases not matched to a gene: 1. The DNA for the CDR3 is TGTGCCAGCAGCTTTAGCGGGGGGCAGACCCAGTACTTC. Translation gives CASSFSGGQTQYF.

The DNA for the CDR3 is TGTGCCACCAGCCCTGGGGGGGCCGGCGGGGAGCTGTTTTTT. Translation gives CATSPGGAGGELFF. The chain uses TRBV15 and TRBJ2-2; tentatively, D is TRBD2 (7 bases). The CDR3 covers 14 residues. CDR1 is LNHNV, CDR2 YYDKDF, per germline (reference sequence). V lost 5 bases and J 7 bases, leaving 14 bases between the germline ends. Together with reference TRBV15 and TRBJ2-2, the CDR3 gives the full variable domain: DAMVIQNPRYQVTQFGKPVTLSCSQTLNHNVMYWYQQKSSQAPKLLFHYYDKDFNNEADTPDNFQSRRPNTSFCFLDIRSPGLGDTAMYLCATSPGGAGGELFFGEGSRLTVL.

The V gene is TRBV19, the J gene TRBJ2-5; 14 bases map to TRBD2. The J segment lost 4 bases and the V segment lost 6 bases, leaving 1 base of the junction unmatched. The CDR3 is made up of 14 amino acids. The germline CDR1 and CDR2 sequences are LNHDA and SQIVND (reference sequence). The CDR3 DNA follows: TGTGCCAGTAGGGGGACTAGCGGGAGAGAGACCCAGTACTTC. The encoded protein is CASRGTSGRETQYF.

In DNA, the CDR3 is TGCGCCAGCAGCTTGTCAAGACAGCCCTATGGCTACACCTTC. Its translation: CASSLSRQPYGYTF. V gene TRBV5-1 combines with J gene TRBJ1-2; possibly TRBD1 for D (5 bases). V dropped 1 base and J dropped 4 bases, with 11 bases sitting between them. Germline CDR1 and CDR2: SGHRS and YFSETQ. The CDR3 has 14 amino acids.

In its sample, this clone was seen a few times. The chain recombines TRBV7-6 with TRBJ2-1; 9 bases are a match to TRBD1. Per germline, CDR1 SGHVS and CDR2 FNYEAQ. J gave up 1 base and V 3 bases, and 10 bases lay outside the gene matches. The CDR3 runs to 18 residues. The CDR3 loop reads CASSFARTGTGSYNEQFF. CDR3 sequence (DNA): TGTGCCAGCAGCTTTGCTAGAACCGGGACAGGGTCCTACAATGAGCAGTTCTTC.

The V and J genes are TRBV5-6 and TRBJ1-1; D unresolved. The CDR3 has 14 amino acids. The ends were cut back, 4 bases at V and 4 bases at J, with 14 bases in the middle. Germline-derived CDR1 and CDR2 are SGHDT and YYEEEE. The CDR3 loop is CASSPSYSGTEAFF. For the CDR3, the DNA is TGTGCCAGCAGCCCGTCCTACTCGGGCACTGAAGCTTTCTTT.

This clone has a handful of counts. The chain employs TRBV11-3 and TRBJ1-1; TRBD1 might be the D (6 bases). The CDR3 length is 14 residues. With 4 bases removed from V and 3 bases from J, the gap between germline ends came to 12 bases. Germline V gene lookup returns CDR1 SGHNT and CDR2 YENEEA. CDR3 DNA: TGTGCCAGCAGCTGGCTGGACAGATACACTGAAGCTTTCTTT. Translated: CASSWLDRYTEAFF.

The chain's CDR3 is CASREGGGLDEQFF. The CDR3, as DNA: TGTGCCAGCCGGGAGGGAGGCGGGTTGGATGAGCAGTTCTTC. The J gene is TRBJ2-1, the V gene TRBV7-9; 8 positions agree with TRBD2. Unmatched junction bases numbered 11, after V lost 8 bases and J lost 8 bases. The CDR3 sequence is 14 residues long. Germline V CDR1 and CDR2: SEHNR, FQNEAQ (reference sequence).

This clone came up a few times. The chain has TRBV11-2 and TRBJ1-1, with TRBD1 matching 7 bases. The CDR3 extends over 12 amino acids. V lost 6 bases, J lost 7 bases, and 5 bases stayed unmatched. Germline assignment: CDR1 SGHAT and CDR2 FQNNGV. CDR3 sequence: CASRPGTVEAFF. The CDR3, as DNA: TGTGCCAGCAGGCCCGGGACAGTTGAAGCTTTCTTT.

The chain carries TRBV7-6 and TRBJ2-2; 9 bases agree with TRBD2. CDR1 is SGHVS, CDR2 FNYEAQ, per germline. The CDR3 is 19 residues long. With V trimmed by 0 bases and J by 5 bases, 13 bases remained unmatched. CDR3 DNA: TGTGCCAGCAGCTTAGCAATCGGGCTAGCGGGATGGGGAACCGGGGAGCTGTTTTTT. It translates to CASSLAIGLAGWGTGELFF.

The chain recombines TRBV9 with TRBJ1-2; 9 bases are shared with TRBD1. In germline, CDR1 is SGDLS, CDR2 YYNGEE. The V segment lost 3 bases and the J segment 3 bases; nucleotides outside the gene matches: 24. The CDR3 has 21 amino acids. DNA for the CDR3: TGTGCCAGCAGCGATACGGGTGGGACAGGGCGGGGTCTAGTTCACTACTATGGCTACACCTTC. It codes for CASSDTGGTGRGLVHYYGYTF.

V usage is TRBV18 and J usage is TRBJ2-3; D gene ambiguous. In germline, CDR1 is KGHSH, CDR2 LQKENI. Trimming removed 1 base from V and 4 bases from J, with 3 bases in between. The CDR3 sequence is 12 residues long. CDR3 sequence (DNA): TGTGCCAGCTCACCACGGCCAGATACGCAGTATTTT. As protein: CASSPRPDTQYF.

DNA of the CDR3: TGCGCCAGCAGTCGGGTACCCTACGAGCAGTACTTC. It encodes CASSRVPYEQYF. The chain employs TRBV5-1 and TRBJ2-7; D is unresolved. V lost 5 bases and J 2 bases, leaving 8 bases between the germline ends. The CDR3 totals 12 residues. CDR1 is SGHRS and CDR2 is YFSETQ in the germline V gene. The full variable domain, with the rest looked up from reference TRBV5-1 and TRBJ2-7, is KAGVTQTPRYLIKTRGQQVTLSCSPISGHRSVSWYQQTPGQGLQFLFEYFSETQRNKGNFPGRFSGRQFSNSRSEMNVSTLELGDSALYLCASSRVPYEQYFGPGTRLTVT.

The chain recombines TRBV7-2 with TRBJ1-3; maybe TRBD1 (5 bases). V gave up 1 base and J gave up 9 bases, with 7 bases separating them. The CDR3 runs to 12 residues. From germline, CDR1 is SGHTA and CDR2 FQGNSA. The CDR3 DNA reads as TGTGCCAGCAGCTTAGTTCAGGGCACCATATATTTT. It specifies CASSLVQGTIYF. Full variable domain (remainder filled in from reference TRBV7-2 and TRBJ1-3): GAGVSQSPSNKVTEKGKDVELRCDPISGHTALYWYRQSLGQGLEFLIYFQGNSAPDKSGLPSDRFSAERTGGSVSTLTIQRTQQEDSAVYLCASSLVQGTIYFGEGSWLTVV.

The chain combines TRBV19 with TRBJ2-3; D is possibly TRBD1 or TRBD2 (6 bases each). Germline V gene data show CDR1 as LNHDA and CDR2 as SQIVND (reference sequence). V was shortened by 3 bases and J by 0 bases, with 10 bases between the two germline ends. The CDR3 has 15 amino acids. CDR3 sequence reads: CASSISGASTDTQYF. The CDR3 DNA sequence: TGTGCCAGTAGTATTTCGGGGGCTAGCACAGATACGCAGTATTTT.

The rearrangement uses TRBV5-1 and TRBJ2-1; 14 bases are shared with TRBD2. The germline CDR1 and CDR2 sequences are SGHRS and YFSETQ. There are 18 residues in the CDR3. Trimming removed 3 bases from V and 0 bases from J; junction bases left unmatched: 5. The CDR3 DNA reads as TGCGCCAGCAGCTACCCCGGGACTAGCGGGAGCTCCTACAATGAGCAGTTCTTC. Protein: CASSYPGTSGSSYNEQFF.

The CDR3 coding sequence is TGTGCCAGCAGCGCCCTTAGCGGGAGTGAGCAGTTCTTC. It is translated as CASSALSGSEQFF. The rearrangement links TRBV9 to TRBJ2-1; 9 nucleotides line up with TRBD2. The germline CDR1 and CDR2 sequences are SGDLS and YYNGEE. There are 13 residues in the CDR3. Trimming at V came to 3 bases and at J to 9 bases, leaving 4 bases not matched to a gene.

This clone has only a few counts. The V gene is TRBV11-2, the J gene TRBJ2-5, with D tentatively TRBD1 or TRBD2 (5 bases each). The germline V gene encodes CDR1 SGHAT and CDR2 FQNNGV. V dropped 3 bases and J dropped 2 bases, with 10 bases sitting between them. CDR3 length: 14 amino acids. CDR3 nucleotide sequence: TGTGCCAGCAGCTTGAGGGGCCAACAAGAGACCCAGTACTTC. This encodes CASSLRGQQETQYF.

The chain couples TRBV19 to TRBJ1-2; D is unclear. V was shortened by 0 bases and J by 4 bases, with 9 bases between the two germline ends. The V gene's germline CDR1 is LNHDA and CDR2 SQIVND (reference sequence). The CDR3 is 14 amino acids. The CDR3 region is CASSIDLAVYGYTF. The CDR3 DNA follows: TGTGCCAGTAGTATAGATTTGGCGGTCTATGGCTACACCTTC. The entire variable domain, with the rest obtained from reference TRBV19 and TRBJ1-2, is as follows: DGGITQSPKYLFRKEGQNVTLSCEQNLNHDAMYWYRQDPGQGLRLIYYSQIVNDFQKGDIAEGYSVSREKKESFPLTVTSAQKNPTAFYLCASSIDLAVYGYTFGSGTRLTVV.

The chain recombines TRBV6-1 with TRBJ2-2, with D uncertain. The ends were cut back, 7 bases at V and 5 bases at J, with 8 bases in the middle. Per the germline V gene, CDR1 is MNHNS and CDR2 is SASEGT. This CDR3 contains 12 residues. CDR3 in DNA: TGTGCCAGCATGCTAGAAACCGGGGAGCTGTTTTTT. Translation gives CASMLETGELFF.

This clone was counted many times. J is TRBJ1-2 and V is TRBV19; D might be TRBD1 (6 bases). This CDR3 region has 15 residues. The ends were cut back, 3 bases at V and 4 bases at J, with 15 bases in the middle. The V gene's germline CDR1 is LNHDA and CDR2 SQIVND (reference sequence). CDR3 loop: CASSIGSGVFYGYTF. CDR3 DNA sequence: TGTGCCAGTAGTATTGGCTCAGGGGTATTCTATGGCTACACCTTC. The full variable domain, rest sourced from reference TRBV19 and TRBJ1-2, is DGGITQSPKYLFRKEGQNVTLSCEQNLNHDAMYWYRQDPGQGLRLIYYSQIVNDFQKGDIAEGYSVSREKKESFPLTVTSAQKNPTAFYLCASSIGSGVFYGYTFGSGTRLTVV.

In its sample, this clone was seen a few times. This chain joins TRBV4-2 and TRBJ2-2, with 11 bases aligning to TRBD2. The junction had 1 base not matched to a gene; V was cut back by 4 bases and J by 0 bases. Germline V gene data show CDR1 as LGHNA and CDR2 as YNFKEQ. CDR3 size: 16 residues. The DNA of the CDR3 is TGTGCCAGCAGCCGGGGACTAGCGGCGAACACCGGGGAGCTGTTTTTT. Translation: CASSRGLAANTGELFF.